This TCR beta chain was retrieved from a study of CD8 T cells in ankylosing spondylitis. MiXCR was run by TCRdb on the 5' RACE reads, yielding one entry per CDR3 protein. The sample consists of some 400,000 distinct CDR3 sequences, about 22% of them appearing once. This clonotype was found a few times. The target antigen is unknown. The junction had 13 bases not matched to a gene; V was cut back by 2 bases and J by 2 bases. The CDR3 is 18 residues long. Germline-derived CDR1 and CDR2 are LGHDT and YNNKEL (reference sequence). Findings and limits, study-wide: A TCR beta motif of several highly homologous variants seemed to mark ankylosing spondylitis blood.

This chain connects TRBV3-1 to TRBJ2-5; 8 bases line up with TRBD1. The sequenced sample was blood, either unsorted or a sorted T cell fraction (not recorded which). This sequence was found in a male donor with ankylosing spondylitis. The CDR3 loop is CASSQIGGRGRIQETQYF. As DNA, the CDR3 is TGTGCCAGCAGCCAAATCGGGGGCAGGGGGCGAATTCAAGAGACCCAGTACTTC.